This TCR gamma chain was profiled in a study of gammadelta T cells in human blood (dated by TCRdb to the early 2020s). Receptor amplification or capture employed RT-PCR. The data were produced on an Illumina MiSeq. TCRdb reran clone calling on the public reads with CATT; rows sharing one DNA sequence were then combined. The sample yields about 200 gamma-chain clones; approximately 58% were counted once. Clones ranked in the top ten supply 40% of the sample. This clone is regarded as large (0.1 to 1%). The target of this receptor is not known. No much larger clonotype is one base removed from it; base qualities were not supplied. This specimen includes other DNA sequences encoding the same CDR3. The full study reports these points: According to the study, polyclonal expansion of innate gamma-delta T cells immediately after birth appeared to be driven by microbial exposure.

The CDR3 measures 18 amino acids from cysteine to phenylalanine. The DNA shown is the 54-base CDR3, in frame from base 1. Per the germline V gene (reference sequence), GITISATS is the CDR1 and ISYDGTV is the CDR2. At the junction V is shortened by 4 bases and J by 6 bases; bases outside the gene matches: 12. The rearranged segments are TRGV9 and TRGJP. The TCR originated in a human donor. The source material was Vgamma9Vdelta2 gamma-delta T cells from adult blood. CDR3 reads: CALWELPPPELGKKIKVF. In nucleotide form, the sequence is TGTGCCTTGTGGGAACTACCCCCTCCAGAGTTGGGCAAAAAAATCAAGGTATTT.